This T cell receptor beta chain was sequenced for a study of blood T cells in healthy people across ages. The second PCR ran about 6 to 11 cycles with a sample-barcoded 5' primer and J-beta primers. TCRdb re-called the 5' RACE reads through MiXCR, storing one row per CDR3 protein. The table records approximately 810,000 distinct CDR3 sequences, 29% of them present only once. Aged about 6 to 95, donors were systemically healthy Caucasians from Russia. Ten or more counts support this clonotype. Sequenced material: blood. The TCR was taken from a woman aged 80 or over in good health.

The CDR3 DNA reads as TGTGCCAGCAGCCCCTACCTGAGCGATACGCAGTATTTT. As protein: CASSPYLSDTQYF. V and J are TRBV7-2 and TRBJ2-3; no definite D call. This CDR3 is built from 13 residues. Germline assignment: CDR1 SGHTA and CDR2 FQGNSA. V lost 5 bases and J lost 6, with 12 bases in between.